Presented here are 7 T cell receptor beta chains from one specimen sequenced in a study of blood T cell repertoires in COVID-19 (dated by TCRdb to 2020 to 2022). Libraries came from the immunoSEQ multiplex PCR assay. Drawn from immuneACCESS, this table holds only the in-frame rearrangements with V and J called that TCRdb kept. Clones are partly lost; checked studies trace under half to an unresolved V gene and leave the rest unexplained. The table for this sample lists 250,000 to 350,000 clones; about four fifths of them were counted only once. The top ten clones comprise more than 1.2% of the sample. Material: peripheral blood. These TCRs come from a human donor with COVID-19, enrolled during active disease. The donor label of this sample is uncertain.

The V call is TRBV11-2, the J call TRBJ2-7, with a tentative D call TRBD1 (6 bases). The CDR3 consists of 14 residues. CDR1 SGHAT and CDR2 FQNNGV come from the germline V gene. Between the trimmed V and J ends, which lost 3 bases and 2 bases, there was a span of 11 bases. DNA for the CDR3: TGTGCCAGCAGCTTCCCACAGGGAACCTACGAGCAGTACTTC. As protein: CASSFPQGTYEQYF.

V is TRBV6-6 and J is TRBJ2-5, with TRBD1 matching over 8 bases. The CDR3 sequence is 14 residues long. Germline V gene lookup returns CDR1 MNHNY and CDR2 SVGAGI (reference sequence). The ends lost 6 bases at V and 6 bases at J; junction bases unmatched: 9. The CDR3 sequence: CASSPPTGEKTQYF. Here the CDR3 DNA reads TGTGCCAGCAGCCCACCGACAGGGGAGAAGACCCAGTACTTC.

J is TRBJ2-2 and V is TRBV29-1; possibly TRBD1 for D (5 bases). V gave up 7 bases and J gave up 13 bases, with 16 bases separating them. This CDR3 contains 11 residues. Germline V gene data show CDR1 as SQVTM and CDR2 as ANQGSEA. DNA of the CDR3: TGCAGCGCCTTCGGAGACAGTGGGCTGTTTTTT. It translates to CSAFGDSGLFF.

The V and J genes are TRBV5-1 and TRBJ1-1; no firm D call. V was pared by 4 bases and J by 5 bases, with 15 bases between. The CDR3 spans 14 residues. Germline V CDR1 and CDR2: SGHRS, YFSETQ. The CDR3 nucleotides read TGCGCCAGCAGCGCGGGCCCCGCGGAGACTGAAGCTTTCTTT. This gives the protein CASSAGPAETEAFF.

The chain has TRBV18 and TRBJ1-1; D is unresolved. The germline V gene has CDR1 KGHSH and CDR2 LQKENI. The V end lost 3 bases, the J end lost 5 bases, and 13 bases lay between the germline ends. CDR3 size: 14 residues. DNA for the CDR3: TGTGCCAGCTCACCTCCAACCGGACTGACTGAAGCTTTCTTT. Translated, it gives CASSPPTGLTEAFF.

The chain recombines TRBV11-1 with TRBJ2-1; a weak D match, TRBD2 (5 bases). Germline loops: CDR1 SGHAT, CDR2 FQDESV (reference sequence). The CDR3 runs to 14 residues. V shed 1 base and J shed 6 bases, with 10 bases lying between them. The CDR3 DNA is TGTGCCAGCAGCTTAGAGCGGCTCCCCAATGAGCAGTTCTTC. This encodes CASSLERLPNEQFF. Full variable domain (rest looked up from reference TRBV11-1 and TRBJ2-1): EAEVAQSPRYKITEKSQAVAFWCDPISGHATLYWYRQILGQGPELLVQFQDESVVDDSQLPKDRFSAERLKGVDSTLKIQPAELGDSAMYLCASSLERLPNEQFFGPGTRLTVL.

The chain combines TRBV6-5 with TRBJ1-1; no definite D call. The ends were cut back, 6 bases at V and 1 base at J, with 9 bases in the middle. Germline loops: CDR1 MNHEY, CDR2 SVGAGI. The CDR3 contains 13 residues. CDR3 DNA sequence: TGTGCCAGCAGCACAGAGAGGAACACTGAAGCTTTCTTT. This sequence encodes CASSTERNTEAFF.